This record concerns one T cell receptor (beta chain) sequence. The method was immunoSEQ multiplex PCR; TCRdb's version includes in-frame clones alone and lacks a portion of them. Among roughly 50,000 clones, around 74% were seen once, and the ten largest hold about 4.1%. The data derive from a study of PD-L1 blockade in urothelial cancer. Study-wide context: Patients took up atezolizumab in 2014 at 1,200 mg intravenously every 3 weeks. About 90% of the roughly 29 patients were men who had bladder-origin urothelial cancer. A median approximately 140,000 T cells were found in blood samples.

Trimming cost V 5 bases and J 6 bases; bases outside gene matches: 4. Germline CDR1 and CDR2: MNHEY and SVGAGI. The CDR3 totals 14 residues. Time point here: pretreatment peripheral blood. Locally advanced or metastatic urothelial carcinoma affected all patients. Sequenced here: PBMCs, sampled around atezolizumab (anti-PD-L1) treatment. The receptor was isolated from a man in his 70s with urothelial cancer. The V call is TRBV6-5, the J call TRBJ1-2; 12 bases are shared with TRBD1. In nucleotides, the CDR3 is TGTGCCAGCAGTGGGACAGGGGGCGTAGATGGCTACACCTTC. Translating it yields CASSGTGGVDGYTF.